Detailed here is one TCR beta chain. Its antigen remains unidentified. These data belong to a study of identical twins. Study conclusions and caveats: In cord blood, abundant beta clonotypes had fewer insertions; memory showed no trend. Models underestimated how often monozygotic twins shared out-of-frame TCR alpha. Zero-insertion analyses were open to partial confounding by invariant MAIT and iNKT cells.

cDNA molecules carried unique molecular identifiers, and template switching added a universal primer site. TCRdb re-called the 5' RACE reads through MiXCR, storing one row per CDR3 protein. The table includes about 480,000 distinct CDR3 sequences, 13% to 15% detected once. The CDR3 length is 15 residues. Between the trimmed V and J ends, which lost 2 bases and 0 bases, there was a span of 8 bases. The germline gives CDR1 KGHSH, CDR2 LQKENI. These same data were also listed under a study on yellow fever vaccine responses in identical twins.

The chain combines TRBV18 with TRBJ1-5, with a weak D call TRBD1 (5 bases). Sequenced material: CD4+ T cells sorted from blood. This receptor was identified in a woman aged 18-35 years in good health. CDR3 sequence: CASSPGALSNQPQHF. CDR3 nucleotide sequence: TGTGCCAGCTCACCAGGGGCACTTAGCAATCAGCCCCAGCATTTT.